Here is one T cell receptor (beta chain) with its context. The target antigen is unknown. This record comes from a study of identifying expanded T cells in peripheral blood. The study's findings and limits: Over about two and four weeks, about 15 and 19 clones changed, versus around 1.3 between replicates.

During the collection period, no donor immune events like infections were recorded. Trimming left V 5 bases short and J 7 bases short, with 30 bases between. The CDR3 is made up of 19 amino acids. Germline loops: CDR1 MNHEY, CDR2 SMNVEV (reference sequence). TCRdb's copy holds only in-frame clones and misses some; the assay was immunoSEQ multiplex PCR. Here the sample spans roughly 100,000 clones, around nine tenths being singletons. Sequenced: blood. The chain is built from TRBV27 and TRBJ2-1, with a tentative D call TRBD2 (5 bases). This sequence was found in a person aged 18 to 70 in good health. This chain's CDR3 is CASSPTAFDTRAPHNEQFF. The DNA of the CDR3 is TGTGCCAGCAGTCCCACCGCTTTCGACACTAGGGCCCCGCATAATGAGCAGTTCTTC.